This record concerns one T cell receptor (beta chain) sequence. Its antigen is undetermined. This specimen belongs to a study of OX40 agonist ivuxolimab in advanced cancers. Study-level information: Patients were roughly 81% male with ages roughly 20 to 80, mean about 60. Whole-study findings and limits: Fewer expanded clones were found on average in CD4+ than in CD8+ T cells.

A history of autoimmune disease or systemic immunosuppression excluded patients. The CDR3 covers 14 residues. The germline V gene has CDR1 SGHAT and CDR2 FQNNGV. The trim removed 3 bases at V and 1 base at J, leaving 2 bases unmatched. Assay: immunoSEQ multiplex PCR; the TCRdb copy retains only in-frame clones and omits some. The sample has approximately 51,000 clones, around 82% seen once. Material: CD4+ or CD8+ T cells sorted from blood, obtained in a trial of the OX40 agonist ivuxolimab. V and J are TRBV11-2 and TRBJ2-7; 8 bases line up with TRBD1. The receptor was isolated from an adult with an advanced solid tumor such as melanoma, head and neck, liver or kidney cancer. The CDR3 here is CASSFHRGSYEQYF. As DNA, the CDR3 is TGTGCCAGCAGCTTTCACAGGGGGTCCTACGAGCAGTACTTC.